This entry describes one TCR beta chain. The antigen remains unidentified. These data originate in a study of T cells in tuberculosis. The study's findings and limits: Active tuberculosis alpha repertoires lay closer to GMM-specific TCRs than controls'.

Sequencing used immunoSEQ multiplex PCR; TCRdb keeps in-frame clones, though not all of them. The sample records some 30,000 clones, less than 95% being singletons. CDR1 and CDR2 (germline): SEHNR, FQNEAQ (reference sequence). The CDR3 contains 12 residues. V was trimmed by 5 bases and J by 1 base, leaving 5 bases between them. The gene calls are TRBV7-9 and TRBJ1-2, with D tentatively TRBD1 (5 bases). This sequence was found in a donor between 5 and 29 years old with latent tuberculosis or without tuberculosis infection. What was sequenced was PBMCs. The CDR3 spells CASSDSNYGYTF. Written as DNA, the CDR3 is TGTGCCAGCAGCGACAGTAACTATGGCTACACCTTC.